These 14 T cell receptor beta chains were all obtained from the same sample, sequenced in a study of early T cells in non-severe SARS-CoV-2 infection. One entry per CDR3 protein, called by TCRdb with MiXCR from the 5' RACE reads. This sample has 85,000 to 100,000 distinct CDR3 sequences, with 8% to 13% found just once. The sample consisted of whole blood, taken at baseline. These receptors all come from an adult who was a healthcare worker with PCR-confirmed SARS-CoV-2 infection or an uninfected control (not recorded which).

This clonotype was detected a few times. This rearrangement joins TRBV25-1 to TRBJ2-3; 7 bases are a match to TRBD1. This CDR3 contains 13 residues. V dropped 4 bases and J dropped 10; count of bases not matched to a gene: 8. Germline lookup yields CDR1 MGHDK and CDR2 SYGVNS. This chain's CDR3 is CASSGQQGFPQYF. DNA for the CDR3: TGTGCCAGCAGTGGGCAACAGGGGTTTCCGCAGTATTTT.

This clonotype was seen a few times. The chain carries TRBV7-6 and TRBJ1-1, with 8 bases aligning to TRBD1. The CDR3 is 14 residues long. Germline V gives CDR1 SGHVS, CDR2 FNYEAQ. Trimming at V came to 3 bases and at J to 4 bases, leaving 4 bases not matched to a gene. The CDR3 loop reads CASSLADRGTEAFF. CDR3 DNA: TGTGCCAGCAGCTTGGCCGACAGGGGCACTGAAGCTTTCTTT.

This clonotype was detected ten times or more. The chain couples TRBV20-1 to TRBJ2-1; D remains ambiguous. The ends were cut back, 3 bases at V and 6 bases at J, with 6 bases in the middle. Germline V gene lookup returns CDR1 DFQATT and CDR2 SNEGSKA (reference sequence). There are 11 residues in the CDR3. The CDR3 DNA is TGCAGTGCTAGTAACCTCAATGAGCAGTTCTTC. It translates to CSASNLNEQFF.

Written as DNA, the CDR3 is TGTGCCAGCAGTTTCTCCTGGGAGCAGTACTTC. It yields the protein CASSFSWEQYF. This chain connects TRBV12-3 or TRBV12-4 to TRBJ2-7; D gene unclear. V lost 3 bases to trimming and J lost 7 bases, with 7 bases between them. The length of the CDR3 is 11 residues.

This clonotype was seen more than once but under ten times. The J gene is TRBJ2-5, the V gene TRBV11-2, with D perhaps TRBD1 (6 bases). CDR1 is SGHAT and CDR2 is FQNNGV in the germline V gene. V shed 6 bases and J shed 2 bases, with 13 bases lying between them. The CDR3 runs 14 residues. The CDR3 coding sequence is TGTGCCAGCAGTTGGACAGTGGGACAAGAGACCCAGTACTTC. Translation gives CASSWTVGQETQYF.

This chain uses TRBV3-1 with TRBJ2-1; either TRBD1 or TRBD2 may supply D (6 bases each). V lost 1 base to trimming and J lost 8 bases, with 12 bases between them. This CDR3 comprises 14 residues. Looked up from germline, CDR1 is LGHDT and CDR2 is YNNKEL (reference sequence). DNA of the CDR3: TGTGCCAGCAGCCAAGCTCCAGGGGACTATGAGCAGTTCTTC. It encodes CASSQAPGDYEQFF.

This clonotype was observed a handful of times. This chain links TRBV5-1 with TRBJ1-5; D uncertain. The V end lost 4 bases, the J end lost 7 bases, and 24 bases lay between the germline ends. Germline loops: CDR1 SGHRS, CDR2 YFSETQ. The CDR3 is made up of 17 amino acids. The CDR3 bases are TGCGCCAGCAGCCTTGAGAACCGGGAAGACCTCAGGCAGCCCCAGCATTTT. It codes for CASSLENREDLRQPQHF.

Only a few counts were recorded for this clonotype. The genes are TRBV18 and TRBJ1-2; weak D call: TRBD1 (6 bases). The ends were cut back, 3 bases at V and 2 bases at J, with 10 bases in the middle. Germline CDR1 and CDR2: KGHSH and LQKENI. The CDR3 spans 14 residues. CDR3 DNA: TGTGCCAGCTCACCGATGGACAGAAACTATGGCTACACCTTC. Protein: CASSPMDRNYGYTF.

This clonotype was picked up a small number of times. The chain recombines TRBV4-1 with TRBJ2-3; a possible D gene is TRBD1 (5 bases). Trimming took 4 bases from V and 2 from J, leaving 7 bases between them. The CDR3 runs to 13 residues. Looked up from germline, CDR1 is MGHRA and CDR2 is YSYEKL. The CDR3 is CASSPGITDTQYF. The DNA of the CDR3 is TGCGCCAGCAGCCCAGGGATCACAGATACGCAGTATTTT.

The sample holds many counts of this clonotype. The chain employs TRBV12-5 and TRBJ1-6; D is unresolved. Germline V gene data show CDR1 as LGHNT and CDR2 as FRNRAP. V lost 5 bases and J lost 0, with 8 bases in between. This CDR3 has 15 amino acids. The CDR3 DNA sequence: TGTGCTAGTGGTAGCGGGAGCTCCTATAATTCACCCCTCCACTTT. Translating gives CASGSGSSYNSPLHF.

This clonotype occurred many times. The CDR3 DNA reads as TGCAGTGCTAGGAACTCTAGGGATTACACCGGGGAGCTGTTTTTT. This translates into CSARNSRDYTGELFF. This rearrangement joins TRBV20-1 to TRBJ2-2; D gene unclear. V lost 3 bases to trimming and J lost 3 bases, with 14 bases between them. The CDR3 loop spans 15 amino acids. CDR1 and CDR2 from the germline V gene are DFQATT and SNEGSKA (reference sequence).

The genes are TRBV5-1 and TRBJ2-6, with D hard to call. Germline V gives CDR1 SGHRS, CDR2 YFSETQ. The CDR3 runs to 18 residues. With 1 base removed from V and 0 bases from J, the gap between germline ends came to 14 bases. The CDR3 DNA is TGCGCCAGCAGCTTGTTCTCCGGGCATCGCTCTGGGGCCAACGTCCTGACTTTC. Encoded protein: CASSLFSGHRSGANVLTF.

The table lists this clonotype with a few counts. V usage is TRBV11-2 and J usage is TRBJ1-4; no reliable D call. Germline V gene lookup returns CDR1 SGHAT and CDR2 FQNNGV. Deletions cut 5 bases from V and 5 bases from J, with 9 bases between. This CDR3 has 13 residues. The CDR3 DNA reads TGTGCCAGCAGCCCTGATTGGAATGAAAAACTGTTTTTT. Translated, it gives CASSPDWNEKLFF. Drawing the rest from reference TRBV11-2 and TRBJ1-4, the complete variable domain is EAGVAQSPRYKIIEKRQSVAFWCNPISGHATLYWYQQILGQGPKLLIQFQNNGVVDDSQLPKDRFSAERLKGVDSTLKIQPAKLEDSAVYLCASSPDWNEKLFFGSGTQLSVL.

This clonotype was detected only a few times. The chain joins TRBV20-1 to TRBJ2-5; perhaps TRBD2 as D (5 bases). This CDR3 spans 14 amino acids. The V gene lost 6 bases and the J gene lost 5 bases, with 19 bases spanning the gap. Germline-derived CDR1 and CDR2 are DFQATT and SNEGSKA (reference sequence). CDR3 amino acids: CSAQPGLARETQYF. The DNA for the CDR3 is TGCAGTGCCCAACCCGGGCTAGCAAGGGAGACCCAGTACTTC.